The following is a TCR beta chain sequence with its context. Its antigen is undetermined. Assay: immunoSEQ multiplex PCR; the TCRdb copy retains only in-frame clones and omits some. The sample gives some 150,000 clones, approximately 90% of which show up once; 5% is in the top ten. The sample belongs to a study of T cell responses to AZD1222 COVID-19 vaccine. Whole-study context: Second-dose intervals near 4 or 12 weeks were combined.

Study outcomes and limitations: Baseline serostatus was positive in only a handful of AZD1222 recipients. Clonal diversity may have been underestimated, and the donors were mostly white British, with more females than males.

CDR3 length: 16 residues. V lost 0 bases and J lost 3; bases outside the gene matches: 5. CDR1 SGDLS and CDR2 YYNGEE come from the germline V gene. The sequencing here drew on peripheral blood, taken on day 0 of AZD1222 vaccination. The chain uses TRBV9 and TRBJ2-3, with TRBD2 matching over 9 bases. This clonotype was sampled from an adult in good health. As DNA, the CDR3 is TGTGCCAGCAGCGTAGTGGCGGGAGGGCCGACAGATACGCAGTATTTT. It codes for CASSVVAGGPTDTQYF.